A selection of T cell receptor beta chains follows, all from one sample in a study of blood T cell repertoires in COVID-19. Sequenced by immunoSEQ multiplex PCR; TCRdb stores in-frame clones only, minus some. The sample records tens of thousands of clones, 75% to 95% being singletons. Material for sequencing was peripheral blood. These receptors were collected from a human donor with active COVID-19. The donor label of this sample is uncertain. The CDR3 runs from the conserved cysteine through the conserved F or W. Each record gives: CDR3 protein, J gene, V gene.

CASSLVREGAYEQYF | TRBJ2-7 | TRBV7-9
CSVSVGQPNSPLHF | TRBJ1-6 | TRBV29-1
CASSQPPEGGGTYEQYF | TRBJ2-7 | TRBV4-1
CASSIGGLYGYTF | TRBJ1-2 | TRBV19
CASSQAGGSYNEQFF | TRBJ2-1 | TRBV5-4
CASSLGQGGGETQYF | TRBJ2-5 | TRBV5-5
CASSLEGVTGELFF | TRBJ2-2 | TRBV7-9
CASSETWNTEAFF | TRBJ1-1 | TRBV6-1
CASSQATVYNEQFF | TRBJ2-1 | TRBV4-1
CATGGDRGYNEQFF | TRBJ2-1 | TRBV3-1/TRBV3-2
CASRGVNRGQGYTF | TRBJ1-2 | TRBV6-5
CASSQVPGQGAYEQYF | TRBJ2-7 | TRBV4-1
CASSYLTDRVSTDTQYF | TRBJ2-3 | TRBV27
CASSTGTGGYQPQHF | TRBJ1-5 | TRBV5-8
CASSSWTDRNEQYF | TRBJ2-7 | TRBV27
CASSFSTEVYEQYF | TRBJ2-7 | TRBV5-4
CASSGGGGGAFSYNEQFF | TRBJ2-1 | TRBV25-1
CASSSSSGAYEQYF | TRBJ2-7 | TRBV5-1
CASSQDGRTVYNEQFF | TRBJ2-1 | TRBV3-1/TRBV3-2
CASRIMSSYNEQFF | TRBJ2-1 | TRBV30
CASRDRGVSKNIQYF | TRBJ2-4 | TRBV19
CASSPRWGDDTGELFF | TRBJ2-2 | TRBV7-6
CASMTRGGVSPTNEKLFF | TRBJ1-4 | TRBV2
CASSFQGNTEAFF | TRBJ1-1 | TRBV11-2
CASSLRTSNDEQFF | TRBJ2-1 | TRBV4-1
CASSADRAGTGELFF | TRBJ2-2 | TRBV11-2
CASSLGGPDTQYF | TRBJ2-3 | TRBV7-2
CASSIRGTGYAGNTGELFF | TRBJ2-2 | TRBV5-1
CASSRGTGDFQPQHF | TRBJ1-5 | TRBV27
CASSLGQSPNSPLHF | TRBJ1-6 | TRBV5-1
CASSPLSGANVLTF | TRBJ2-6 | TRBV19
CAWEGTGYGYTF | TRBJ1-2 | TRBV30
CASSPGGYEQYF | TRBJ2-7 | TRBV7-9
CSVEKAGEAYEQYF | TRBJ2-7 | TRBV29-1
CASTLTGVSTDTQYF | TRBJ2-3 | TRBV14
CASSLDLGAETEAFF | TRBJ1-1 | TRBV5-6
CASSLDDGFGATGELFF | TRBJ2-2 | TRBV7-8
CASSSILPQLAGGWNEQFF | TRBJ2-1 | TRBV7-2
CASSPLPQDLYEQYF | TRBJ2-7 | TRBV9
CASSQGETAYNEQFF | TRBJ2-1 | TRBV4-3
CASSLLDREGHEQFF | TRBJ2-1 | TRBV5-8